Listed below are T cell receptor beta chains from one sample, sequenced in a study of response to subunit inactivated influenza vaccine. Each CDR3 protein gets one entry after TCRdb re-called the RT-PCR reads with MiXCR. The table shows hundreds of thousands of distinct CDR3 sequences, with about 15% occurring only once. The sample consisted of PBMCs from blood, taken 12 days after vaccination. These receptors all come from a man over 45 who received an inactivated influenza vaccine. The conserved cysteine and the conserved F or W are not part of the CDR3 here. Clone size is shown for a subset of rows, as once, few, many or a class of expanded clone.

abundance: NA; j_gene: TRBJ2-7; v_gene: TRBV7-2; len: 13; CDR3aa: ASSLDTSGTYEQY
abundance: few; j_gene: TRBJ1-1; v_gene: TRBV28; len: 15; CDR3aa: AFSLAYPPLGGTEAF
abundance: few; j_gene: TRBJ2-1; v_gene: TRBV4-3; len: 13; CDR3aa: ASASSDRVNNEQF
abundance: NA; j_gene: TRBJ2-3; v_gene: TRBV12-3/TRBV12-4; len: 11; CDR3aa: ASSSQGPDTQY
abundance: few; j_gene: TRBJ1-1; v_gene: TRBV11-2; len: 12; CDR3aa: ASSFVNLGTEAF
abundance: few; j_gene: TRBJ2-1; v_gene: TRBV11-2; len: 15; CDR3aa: ASQGTGALVRYNEQF
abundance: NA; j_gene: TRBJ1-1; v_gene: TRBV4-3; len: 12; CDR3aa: ASSQLGRATEAF
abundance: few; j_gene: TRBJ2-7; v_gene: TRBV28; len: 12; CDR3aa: ASSDRGESYEQY
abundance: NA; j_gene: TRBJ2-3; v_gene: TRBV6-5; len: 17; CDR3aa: ASSYMPPNPRGGTDTQY
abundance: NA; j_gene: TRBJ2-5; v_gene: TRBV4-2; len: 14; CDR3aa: ASSAGGGQVGETQY
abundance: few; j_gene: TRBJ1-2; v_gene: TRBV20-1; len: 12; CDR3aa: SARVRSAYRDET
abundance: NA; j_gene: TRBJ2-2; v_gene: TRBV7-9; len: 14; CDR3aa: ASSLVGGGHTGELF
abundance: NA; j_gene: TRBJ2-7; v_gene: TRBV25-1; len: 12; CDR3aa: ASSAPGQAYEQY
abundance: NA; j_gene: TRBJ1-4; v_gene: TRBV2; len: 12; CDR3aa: ASSESIGREKLF
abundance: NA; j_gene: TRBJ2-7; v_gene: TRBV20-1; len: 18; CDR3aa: SARDLTGTSGRARYYEQY
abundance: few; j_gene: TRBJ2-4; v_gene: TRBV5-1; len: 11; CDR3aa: ASSLVVGGIQY
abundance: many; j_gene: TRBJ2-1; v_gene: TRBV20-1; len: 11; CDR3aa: SARGGSNNEQF
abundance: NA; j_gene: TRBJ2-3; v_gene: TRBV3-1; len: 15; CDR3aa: ASSQDSGPLSTDTQY
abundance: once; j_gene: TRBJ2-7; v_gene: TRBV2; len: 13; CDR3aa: ASTLGLAGVNEQY
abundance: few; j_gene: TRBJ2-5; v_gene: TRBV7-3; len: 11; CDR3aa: ASSLSSLETQY
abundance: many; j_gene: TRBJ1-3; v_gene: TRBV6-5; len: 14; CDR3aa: ASSYSSRDSGNTIY
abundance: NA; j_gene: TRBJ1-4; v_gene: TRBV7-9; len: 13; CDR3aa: ASSRSGPLNEKLF
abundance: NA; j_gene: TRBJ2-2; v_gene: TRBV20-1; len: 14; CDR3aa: SAPGPAGPNTGELF
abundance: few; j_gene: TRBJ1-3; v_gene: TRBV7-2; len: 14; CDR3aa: ASSLAPGRSGNTIY
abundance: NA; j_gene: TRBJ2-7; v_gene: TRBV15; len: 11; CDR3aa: ATSRGGREEQY
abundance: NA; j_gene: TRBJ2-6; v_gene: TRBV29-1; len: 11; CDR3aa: SVPGWGANVLT
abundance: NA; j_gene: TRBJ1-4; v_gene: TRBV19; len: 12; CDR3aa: ASSRLQGGEKLF
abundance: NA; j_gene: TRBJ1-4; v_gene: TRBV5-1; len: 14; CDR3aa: ASSPGQLATNEKLF
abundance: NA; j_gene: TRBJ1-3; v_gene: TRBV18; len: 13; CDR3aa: ASSPDIISGNTIY
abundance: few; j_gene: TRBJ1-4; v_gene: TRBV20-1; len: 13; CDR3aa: SARDRGGSGEKLF
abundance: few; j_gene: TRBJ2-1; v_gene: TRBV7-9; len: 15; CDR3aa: ASSPKPPRERGGEQF
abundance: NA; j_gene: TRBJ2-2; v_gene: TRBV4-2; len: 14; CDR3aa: ASSQDPGQNTGELF
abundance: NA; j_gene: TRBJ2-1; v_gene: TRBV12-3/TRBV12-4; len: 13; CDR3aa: ASSLWRGGLDEQF
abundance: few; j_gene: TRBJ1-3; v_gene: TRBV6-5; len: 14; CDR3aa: ASSYSGQGSGNTIY
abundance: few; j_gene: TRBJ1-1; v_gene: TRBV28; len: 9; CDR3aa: ASVSNTEAF
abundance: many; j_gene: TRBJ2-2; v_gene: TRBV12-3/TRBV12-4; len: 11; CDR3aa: ASSPPSTGELF
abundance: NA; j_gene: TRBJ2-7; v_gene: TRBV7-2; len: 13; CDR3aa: ASSLVGDRTYEQY
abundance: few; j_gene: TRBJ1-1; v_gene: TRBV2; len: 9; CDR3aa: ASRIDPGAF
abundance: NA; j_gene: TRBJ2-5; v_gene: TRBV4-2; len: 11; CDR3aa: ASSQIEKETQY
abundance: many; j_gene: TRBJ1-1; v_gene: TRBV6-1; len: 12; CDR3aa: ASSPIVRGTEAF
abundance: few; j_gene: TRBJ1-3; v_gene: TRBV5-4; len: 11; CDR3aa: ASSAAARNTIY
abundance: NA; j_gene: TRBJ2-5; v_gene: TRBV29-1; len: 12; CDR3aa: SVGSGRARETQY
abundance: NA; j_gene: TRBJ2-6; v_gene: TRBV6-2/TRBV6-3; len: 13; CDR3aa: ASSYVASGANVLT
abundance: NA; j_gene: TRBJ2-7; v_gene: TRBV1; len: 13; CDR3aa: TSSQDPGSSYEQY
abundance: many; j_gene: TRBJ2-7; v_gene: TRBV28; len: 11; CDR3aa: ASDRSGSYEQY
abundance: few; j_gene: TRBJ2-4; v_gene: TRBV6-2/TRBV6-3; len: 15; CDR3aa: ASSRTTTGRIKNIQY
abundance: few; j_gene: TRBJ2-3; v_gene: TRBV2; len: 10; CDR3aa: ASQGTSDTQY
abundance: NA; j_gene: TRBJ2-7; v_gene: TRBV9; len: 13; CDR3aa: ASSPDLGLANKQY
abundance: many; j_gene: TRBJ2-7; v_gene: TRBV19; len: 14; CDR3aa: ASSRSGTIPSYEQY
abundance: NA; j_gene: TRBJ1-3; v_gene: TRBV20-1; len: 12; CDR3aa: SARDPGAGNTIY
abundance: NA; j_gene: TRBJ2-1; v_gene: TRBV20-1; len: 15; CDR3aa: SARQIIGTSGNNEQF
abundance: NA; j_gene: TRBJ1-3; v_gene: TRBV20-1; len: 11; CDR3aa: SASSESGNTIY
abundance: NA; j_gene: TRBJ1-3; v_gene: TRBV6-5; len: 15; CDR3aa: ASSYRRTGGSGNTIY
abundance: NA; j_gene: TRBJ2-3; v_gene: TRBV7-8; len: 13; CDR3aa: ASSFTRDPEDTQY
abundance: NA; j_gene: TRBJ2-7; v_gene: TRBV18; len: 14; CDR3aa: ASSPLYPLSPHEQY
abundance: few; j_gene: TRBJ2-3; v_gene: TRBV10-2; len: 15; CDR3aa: ASKRTSGATYTDTQY
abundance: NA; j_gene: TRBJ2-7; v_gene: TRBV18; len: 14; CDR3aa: ASSPPNRQGTYEQY
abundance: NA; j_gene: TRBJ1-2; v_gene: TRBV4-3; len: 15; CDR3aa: ASIQGTARPTNYGYT
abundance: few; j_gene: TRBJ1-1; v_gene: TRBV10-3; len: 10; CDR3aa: AIADSLFQPI
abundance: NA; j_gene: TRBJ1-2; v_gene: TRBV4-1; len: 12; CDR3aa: ASSRPGEDYGYT